A single T cell receptor (beta chain) is shown here with its context. Its antigen is currently unknown. Tens of thousands of T cell genomes (roughly 190 ng DNA) went into each sorted-subset replicate. Produced via immunoSEQ multiplex PCR; TCRdb's table is partial and in-frame only. The sample has more than 2 million clones, approximately 96% seen once; the top ten hold around 0.13%. Germline values: CDR1 MNHEY, CDR2 SMNVEV (reference sequence). With 1 base clipped from V and 7 bases from J, the junction kept 8 bases outside the gene matches. This CDR3 comprises 15 residues. The data were obtained in a study of shared clonotypes between healthy human individuals. Study findings and constraints: Among donors, clonotype sharing was expected to be affected by sequencing depth. Lower generation probabilities were found for non-shared clonotypes than for those shared by all four donors. Rarefaction indicated that sorted-subset sequencing remained incomplete although depth was large.

V and J are TRBV27 and TRBJ1-2; 8 bases are a match to TRBD1. This clonotype was sampled from a man between 18 and 35 years old in good health. The specimen sequenced was naive CD4+ T cells sorted from blood. The subset denotes: CD45RA+ positively selected. The CDR3 loop reads CASSLFGTGTAGYTF. The CDR3 DNA follows: TGTGCCAGCAGTTTATTTGGGACAGGTACTGCTGGCTACACCTTC.